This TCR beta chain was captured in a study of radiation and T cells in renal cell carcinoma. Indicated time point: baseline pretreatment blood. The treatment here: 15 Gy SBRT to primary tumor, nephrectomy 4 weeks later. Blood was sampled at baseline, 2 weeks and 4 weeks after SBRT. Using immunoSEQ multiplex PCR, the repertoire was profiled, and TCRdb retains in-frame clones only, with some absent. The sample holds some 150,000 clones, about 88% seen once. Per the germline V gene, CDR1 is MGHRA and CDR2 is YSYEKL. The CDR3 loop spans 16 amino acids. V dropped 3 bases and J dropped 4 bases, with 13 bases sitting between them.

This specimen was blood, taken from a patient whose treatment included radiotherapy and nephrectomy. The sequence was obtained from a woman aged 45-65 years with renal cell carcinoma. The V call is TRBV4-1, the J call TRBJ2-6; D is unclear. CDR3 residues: CASSHLAHSGANVLTF. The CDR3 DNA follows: TGCGCCAGCAGCCACCTCGCACACAGCGGGGCCAACGTCCTGACTTTC.